This T cell receptor beta chain appears in the sequencing data of a study of human T cells and chemical hapten exposure. On the study more broadly: Small differences in pooled library volume mainly drove the variation in TCR yields per sample. Study-level results: Positively correlated with patch test score were the counts of PT1 expanded TCRs.

Time point reported: pre-sensitization, week 0. Treatment: therapeutic diphenylcyclopropenone sensitization with weekly scalp DPC. This clonotype appeared many times. Its antigen is unknown. A single record per CDR3 protein comes from TCRdb applying MiXCR to the RACE reads. The sample lists 280,000 or so distinct CDR3 sequences; over 7.5% were seen once. The material sequenced was whole blood, taken in connection with sensitization to the hapten diphenylcyclopropenone (DPC). This clonotype was obtained from a man between 18 and 29 years old with alopecia areata. Some clones in this sample may be carry-over from other donors' samples.

The CDR3 reads CASSEGPGLYGEQFF. The CDR3, as DNA: TGTGCCAGCAGTGAAGGGCCGGGACTATACGGTGAGCAGTTCTTC. The rearrangement joins TRBV2 to TRBJ2-1; 7 bases are shared with TRBD2. V dropped 1 base and J dropped 9; count of bases not matched to a gene: 9. This CDR3 spans 15 amino acids. The germline V gene has CDR1 SNHLY and CDR2 FYNNEI.